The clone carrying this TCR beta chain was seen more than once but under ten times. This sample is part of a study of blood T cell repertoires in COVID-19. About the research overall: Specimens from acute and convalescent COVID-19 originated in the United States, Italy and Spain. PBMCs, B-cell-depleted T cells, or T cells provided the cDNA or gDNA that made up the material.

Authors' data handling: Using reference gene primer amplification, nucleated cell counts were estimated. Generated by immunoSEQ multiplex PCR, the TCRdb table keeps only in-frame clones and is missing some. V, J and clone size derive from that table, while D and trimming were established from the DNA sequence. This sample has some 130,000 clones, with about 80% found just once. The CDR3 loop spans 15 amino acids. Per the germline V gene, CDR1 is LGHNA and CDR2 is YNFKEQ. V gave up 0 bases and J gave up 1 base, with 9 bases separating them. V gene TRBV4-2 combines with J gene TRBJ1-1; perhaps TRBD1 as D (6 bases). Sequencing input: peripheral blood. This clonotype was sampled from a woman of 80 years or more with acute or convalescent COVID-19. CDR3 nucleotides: TGTGCCAGCAGCCAAGAGGGACACCAGAACACTGAAGCTTTCTTT. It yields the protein CASSQEGHQNTEAFF.